This T cell receptor (beta chain) was captured in a study of response to subunit inactivated influenza vaccine. General observations from the study: There was a suggestion from the authors that each seasonal influenza vaccination recruits few new T cells.

This clonotype was seen a handful of times. No antigen is known for it. TCRdb re-called the RT-PCR reads through MiXCR, storing one row per CDR3 protein. The sample has about 620,000 distinct CDR3 sequences, approximately 10% seen once. This CDR3 region has 14 residues. Deletions cut 2 bases from V and 2 bases from J, with 9 bases between. Germline V gene sequence: CDR1 MNHEY, CDR2 SMNVEV (reference sequence). The source of this sequence is a man aged 45-65 years who received an inactivated influenza vaccine. The sample was PBMCs from blood, taken on the day of vaccination. The rearrangement links TRBV27 to TRBJ1-2, with D possibly matching TRBD1 (5 bases). In nucleotides, the CDR3 is TGTGCCAGCAGTTTACGGTGGGGGAACTATGGCTACACCTTC. Translating gives CASSLRWGNYGYTF.